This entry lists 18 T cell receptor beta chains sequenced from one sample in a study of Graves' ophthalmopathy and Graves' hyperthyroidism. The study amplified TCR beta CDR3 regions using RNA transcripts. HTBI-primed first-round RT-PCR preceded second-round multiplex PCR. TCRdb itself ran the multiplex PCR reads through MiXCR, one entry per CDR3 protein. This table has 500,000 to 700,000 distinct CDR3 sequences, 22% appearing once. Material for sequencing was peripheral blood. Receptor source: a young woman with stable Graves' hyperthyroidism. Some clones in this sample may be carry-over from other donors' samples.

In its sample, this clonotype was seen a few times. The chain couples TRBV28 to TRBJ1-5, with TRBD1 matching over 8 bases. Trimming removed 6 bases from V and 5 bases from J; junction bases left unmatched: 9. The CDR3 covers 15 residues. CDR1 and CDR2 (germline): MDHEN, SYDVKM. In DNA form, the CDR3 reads TGTGCCAGCAGACCCCCCCTGACAGGGGATCAGCCCCAGCATTTT. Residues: CASRPPLTGDQPQHF.

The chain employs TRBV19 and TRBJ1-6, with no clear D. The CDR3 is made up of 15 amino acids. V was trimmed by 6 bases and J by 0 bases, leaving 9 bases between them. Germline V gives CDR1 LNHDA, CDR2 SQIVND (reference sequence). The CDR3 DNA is TGTGCCAGTAGCGTTAGGAGCTCCTATAATTCACCCCTCCACTTT. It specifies CASSVRSSYNSPLHF. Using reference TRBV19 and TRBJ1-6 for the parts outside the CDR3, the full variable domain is DGGITQSPKYLFRKEGQNVTLSCEQNLNHDAMYWYRQDPGQGLRLIYYSQIVNDFQKGDIAEGYSVSREKKESFPLTVTSAQKNPTAFYLCASSVRSSYNSPLHFGNGTRLTVT.

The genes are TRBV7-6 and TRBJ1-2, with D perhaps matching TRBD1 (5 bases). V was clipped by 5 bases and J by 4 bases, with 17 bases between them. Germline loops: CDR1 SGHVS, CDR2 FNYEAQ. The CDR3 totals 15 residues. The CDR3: CASSTPGPRGYGYTF. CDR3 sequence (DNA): TGTGCCAGCAGCACTCCCGGGCCTAGGGGCTATGGCTACACCTTC.

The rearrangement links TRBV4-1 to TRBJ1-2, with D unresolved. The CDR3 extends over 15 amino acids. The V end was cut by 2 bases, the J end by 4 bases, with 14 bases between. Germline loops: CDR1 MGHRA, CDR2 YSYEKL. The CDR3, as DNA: TGCGCCAGCAGCCAAAGCCCCCTGCGTCTCTATGGCTACACCTTC. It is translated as CASSQSPLRLYGYTF.

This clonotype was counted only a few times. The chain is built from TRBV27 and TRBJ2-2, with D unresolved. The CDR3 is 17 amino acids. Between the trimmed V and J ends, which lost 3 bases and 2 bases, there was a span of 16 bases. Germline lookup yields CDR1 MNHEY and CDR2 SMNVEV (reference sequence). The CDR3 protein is CASSFFSRPTNTGELFF. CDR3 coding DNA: TGTGCCAGCAGTTTTTTCTCTAGACCGACCAACACCGGGGAGCTGTTTTTT.

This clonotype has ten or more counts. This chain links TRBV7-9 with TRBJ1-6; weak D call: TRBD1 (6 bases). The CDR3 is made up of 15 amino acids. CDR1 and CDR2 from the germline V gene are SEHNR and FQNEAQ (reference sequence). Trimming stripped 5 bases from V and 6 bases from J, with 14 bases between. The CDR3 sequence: CASSLWVGGNSPLHF. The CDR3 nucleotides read TGTGCCAGCAGCCTGTGGGTAGGGGGTAATTCACCCCTCCACTTT.

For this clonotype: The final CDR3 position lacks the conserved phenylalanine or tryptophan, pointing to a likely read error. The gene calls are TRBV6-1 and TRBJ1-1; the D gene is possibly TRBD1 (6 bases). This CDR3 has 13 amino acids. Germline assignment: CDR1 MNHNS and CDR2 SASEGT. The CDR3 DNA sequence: TGTGCCAGCGGTGAAATATCACAGGGCGAAGCTTTCGTT. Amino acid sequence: CASGEISQGEAFV.

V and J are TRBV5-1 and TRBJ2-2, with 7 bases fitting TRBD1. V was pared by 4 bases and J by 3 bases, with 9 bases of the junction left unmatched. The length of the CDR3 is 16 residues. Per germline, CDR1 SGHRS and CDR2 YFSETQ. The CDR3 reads CASSPPGTEYTGELFF. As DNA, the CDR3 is TGCGCCAGCAGCCCTCCCGGGACAGAATACACCGGGGAGCTGTTTTTT.

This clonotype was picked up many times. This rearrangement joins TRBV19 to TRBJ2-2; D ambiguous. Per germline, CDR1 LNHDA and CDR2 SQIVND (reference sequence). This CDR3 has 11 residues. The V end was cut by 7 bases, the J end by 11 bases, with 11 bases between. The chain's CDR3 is CASTISEELFF. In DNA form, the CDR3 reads TGTGCCAGTACCATATCGGAAGAGCTGTTTTTT.

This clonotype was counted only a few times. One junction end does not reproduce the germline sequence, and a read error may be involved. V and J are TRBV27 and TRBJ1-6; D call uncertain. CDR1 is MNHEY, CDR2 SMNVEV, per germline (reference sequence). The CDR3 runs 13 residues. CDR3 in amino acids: CASSLRENSHLHF. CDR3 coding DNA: TGTGCCAGCAGTTTAAGGGAGAATTCACACCTCCACTTT.

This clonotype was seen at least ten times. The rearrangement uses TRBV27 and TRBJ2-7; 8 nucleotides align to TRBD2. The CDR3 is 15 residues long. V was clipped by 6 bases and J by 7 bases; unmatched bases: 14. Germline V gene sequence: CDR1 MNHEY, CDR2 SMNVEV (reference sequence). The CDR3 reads CASSHQGSGVREQYF. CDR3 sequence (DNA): TGTGCCAGCAGCCACCAGGGTAGCGGGGTCAGGGAGCAGTACTTC.

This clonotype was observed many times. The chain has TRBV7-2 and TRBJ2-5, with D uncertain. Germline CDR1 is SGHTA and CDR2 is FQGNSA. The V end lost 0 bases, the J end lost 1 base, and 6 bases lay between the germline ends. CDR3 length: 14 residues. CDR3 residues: CASSLASPQETQYF. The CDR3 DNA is TGTGCCAGCAGCTTAGCCTCCCCCCAAGAGACCCAGTACTTC.

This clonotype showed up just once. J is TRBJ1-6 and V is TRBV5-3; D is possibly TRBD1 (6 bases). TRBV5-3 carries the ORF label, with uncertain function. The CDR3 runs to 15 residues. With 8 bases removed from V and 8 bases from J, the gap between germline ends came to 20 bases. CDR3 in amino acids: CASSLKGQSYSPLHF. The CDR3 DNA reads TGTGCCAGCAGCCTTAAGGGACAAAGCTATTCACCCCTCCACTTT.

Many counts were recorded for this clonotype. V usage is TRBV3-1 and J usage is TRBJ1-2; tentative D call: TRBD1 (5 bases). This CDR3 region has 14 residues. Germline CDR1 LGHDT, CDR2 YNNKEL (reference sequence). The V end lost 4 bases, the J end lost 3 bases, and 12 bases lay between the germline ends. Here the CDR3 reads CASSPRQSYYGYTF. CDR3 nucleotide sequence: TGTGCCAGCAGCCCGCGACAGAGCTACTATGGCTACACCTTC.

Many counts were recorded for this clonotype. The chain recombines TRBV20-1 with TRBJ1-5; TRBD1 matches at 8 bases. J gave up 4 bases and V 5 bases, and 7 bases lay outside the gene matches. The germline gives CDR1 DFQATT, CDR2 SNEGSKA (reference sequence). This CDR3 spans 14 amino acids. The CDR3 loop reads CSAPDRGKNQPQHF. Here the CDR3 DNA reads TGCAGTGCTCCAGACAGGGGCAAAAATCAGCCCCAGCATTTT.

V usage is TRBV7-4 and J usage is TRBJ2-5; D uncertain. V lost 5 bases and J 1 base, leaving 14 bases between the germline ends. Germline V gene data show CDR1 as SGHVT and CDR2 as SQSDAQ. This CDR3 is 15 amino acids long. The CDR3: CASSLHVLLQETQYF. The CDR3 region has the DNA TGTGCCAGCAGCCTACACGTCTTGCTCCAAGAGACCCAGTACTTC.

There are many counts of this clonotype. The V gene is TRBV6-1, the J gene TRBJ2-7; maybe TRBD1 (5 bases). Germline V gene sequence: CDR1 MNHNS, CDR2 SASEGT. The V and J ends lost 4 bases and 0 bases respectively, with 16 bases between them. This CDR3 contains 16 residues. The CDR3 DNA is TGTGCCAGCAGTGGACACAGGACAACGAGCTCCTACGAGCAGTACTTC. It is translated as CASSGHRTTSSYEQYF.

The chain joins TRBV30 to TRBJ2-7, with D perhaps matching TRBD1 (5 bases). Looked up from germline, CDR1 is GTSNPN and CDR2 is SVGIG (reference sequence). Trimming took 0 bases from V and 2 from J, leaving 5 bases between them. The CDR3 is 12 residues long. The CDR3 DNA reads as TGTGCCTGGAGTGTGGACACCTACGAGCAGTACTTC. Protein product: CAWSVDTYEQYF.